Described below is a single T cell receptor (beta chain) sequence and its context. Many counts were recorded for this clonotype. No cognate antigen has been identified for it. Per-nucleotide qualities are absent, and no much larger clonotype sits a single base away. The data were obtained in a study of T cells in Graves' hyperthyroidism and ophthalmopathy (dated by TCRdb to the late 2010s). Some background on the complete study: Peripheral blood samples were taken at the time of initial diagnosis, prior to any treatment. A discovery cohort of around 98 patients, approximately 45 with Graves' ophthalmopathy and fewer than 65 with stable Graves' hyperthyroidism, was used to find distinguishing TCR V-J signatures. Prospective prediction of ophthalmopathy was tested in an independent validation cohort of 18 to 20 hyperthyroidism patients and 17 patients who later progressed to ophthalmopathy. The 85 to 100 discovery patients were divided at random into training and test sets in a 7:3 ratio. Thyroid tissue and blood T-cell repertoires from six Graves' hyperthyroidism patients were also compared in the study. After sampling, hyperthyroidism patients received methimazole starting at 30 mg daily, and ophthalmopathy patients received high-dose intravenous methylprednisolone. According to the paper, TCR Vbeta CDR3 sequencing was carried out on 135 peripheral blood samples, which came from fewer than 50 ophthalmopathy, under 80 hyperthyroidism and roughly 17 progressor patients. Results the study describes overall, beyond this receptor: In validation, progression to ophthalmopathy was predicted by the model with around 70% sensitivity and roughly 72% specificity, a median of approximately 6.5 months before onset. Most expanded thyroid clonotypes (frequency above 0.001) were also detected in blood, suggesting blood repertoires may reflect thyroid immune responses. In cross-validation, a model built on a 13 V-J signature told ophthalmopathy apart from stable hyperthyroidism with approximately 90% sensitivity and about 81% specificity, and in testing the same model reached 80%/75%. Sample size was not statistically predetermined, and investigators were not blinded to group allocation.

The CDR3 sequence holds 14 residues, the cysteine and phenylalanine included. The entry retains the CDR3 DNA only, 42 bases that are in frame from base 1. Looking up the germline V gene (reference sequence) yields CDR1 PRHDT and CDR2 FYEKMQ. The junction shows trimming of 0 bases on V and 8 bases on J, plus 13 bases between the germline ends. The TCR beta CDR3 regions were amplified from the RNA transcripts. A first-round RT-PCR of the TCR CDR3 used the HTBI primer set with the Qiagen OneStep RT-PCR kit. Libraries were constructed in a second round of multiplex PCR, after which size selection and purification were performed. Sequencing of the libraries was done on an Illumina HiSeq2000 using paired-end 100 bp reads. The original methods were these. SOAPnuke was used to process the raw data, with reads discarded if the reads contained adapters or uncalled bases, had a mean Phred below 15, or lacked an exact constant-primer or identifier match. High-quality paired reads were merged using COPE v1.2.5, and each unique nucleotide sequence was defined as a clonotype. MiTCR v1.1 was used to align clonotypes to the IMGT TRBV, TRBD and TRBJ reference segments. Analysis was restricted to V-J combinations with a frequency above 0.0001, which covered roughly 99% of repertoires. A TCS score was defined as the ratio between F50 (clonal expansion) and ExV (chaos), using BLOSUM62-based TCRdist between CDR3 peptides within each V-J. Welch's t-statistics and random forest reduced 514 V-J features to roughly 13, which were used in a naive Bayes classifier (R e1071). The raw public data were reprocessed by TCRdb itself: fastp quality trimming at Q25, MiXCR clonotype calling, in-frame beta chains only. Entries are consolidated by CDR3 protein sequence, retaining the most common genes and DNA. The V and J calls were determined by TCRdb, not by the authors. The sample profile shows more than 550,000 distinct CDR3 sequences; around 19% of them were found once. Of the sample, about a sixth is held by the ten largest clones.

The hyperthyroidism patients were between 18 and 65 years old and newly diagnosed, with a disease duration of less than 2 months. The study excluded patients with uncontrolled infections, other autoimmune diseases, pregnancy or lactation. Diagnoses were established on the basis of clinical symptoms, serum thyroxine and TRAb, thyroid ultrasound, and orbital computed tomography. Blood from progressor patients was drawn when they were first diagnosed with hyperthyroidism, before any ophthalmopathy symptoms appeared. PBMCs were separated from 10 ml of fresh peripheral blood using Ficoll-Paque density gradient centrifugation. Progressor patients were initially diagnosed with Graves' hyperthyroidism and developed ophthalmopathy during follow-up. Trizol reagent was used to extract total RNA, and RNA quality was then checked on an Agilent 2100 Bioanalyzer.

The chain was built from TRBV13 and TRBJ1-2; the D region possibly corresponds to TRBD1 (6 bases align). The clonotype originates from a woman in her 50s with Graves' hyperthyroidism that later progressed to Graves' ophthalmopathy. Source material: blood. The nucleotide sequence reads TGTGCCAGCAGCTTAGGCCGCGGGGGCCGAGGCTACACCTTC. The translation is CASSLGRGGRGYTF.